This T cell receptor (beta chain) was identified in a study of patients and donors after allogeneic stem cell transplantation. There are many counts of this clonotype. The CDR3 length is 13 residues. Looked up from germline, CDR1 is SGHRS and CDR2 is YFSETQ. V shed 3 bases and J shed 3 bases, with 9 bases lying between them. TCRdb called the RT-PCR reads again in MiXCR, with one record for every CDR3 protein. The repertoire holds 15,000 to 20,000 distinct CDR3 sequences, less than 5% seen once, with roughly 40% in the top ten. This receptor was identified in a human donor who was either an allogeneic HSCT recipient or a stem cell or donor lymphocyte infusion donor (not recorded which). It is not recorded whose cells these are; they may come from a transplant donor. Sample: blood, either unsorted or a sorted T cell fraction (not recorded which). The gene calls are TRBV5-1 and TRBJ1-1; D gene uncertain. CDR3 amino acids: CASSSSWDTEAFF. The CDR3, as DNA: TGCGCCAGCAGCTCCTCGTGGGACACTGAAGCTTTCTTT.